One sample yielded the 16 T cell receptor beta chains listed below, sequenced in a study of metastatic and nonmetastatic thyroid tumors. There were no patients who had received any treatment before thyroid surgery. Using MiXCR, TCRdb reanalyzed the PCR reads. Here the sample spans 30,000 to 40,000 clones, approximately 17% being singletons. Material for sequencing was blood. Receptor source: a female donor with papillary thyroid cancer or a benign thyroid nodule (not recorded which). Some clones in this sample may be carry-over from other donors' samples.

On this clone itself: Relative to the germline gene, one junction end is altered; a read error may explain this. This chain uses TRBV10-3 with TRBJ1-2; the D is unclear. Germline V gene lookup returns CDR1 ENHRY and CDR2 SYGVKD. CDR3 length: 15 residues. CDR3 amino acids: CATETSSCSNYAYTF. CDR3 bases: TGTGCCACCGAAACGTCGTCGTGCTCCAATTATGCCTACACCTTC.

This clone was found many times. The chain employs TRBV5-1 and TRBJ1-1; 8 bases are a match to TRBD1. CDR1 SGHRS and CDR2 YFSETQ come from the germline V gene. CDR3 size: 15 residues. V lost 0 bases and J lost 3; bases outside the gene matches: 4. CDR3 amino acids: CASSLGDRLYTEAFF. DNA for the CDR3: TGCGCCAGCAGCTTGGGGGACAGGTTGTACACTGAAGCTTTCTTT.

J is TRBJ2-5 and V is TRBV11-3; 10 nucleotides match TRBD2. The length of the CDR3 is 15 residues. The V and J ends lost 5 bases and 1 base, in that order; junction bases with no gene match: 4. Germline CDR1 reads SGHNT; CDR2 reads YENEEA. The CDR3 loop reads CASSRTSGLQETQYF. The CDR3 region has the DNA TGTGCCAGCAGCCGGACTAGCGGCCTCCAAGAGACCCAGTACTTC.

This clone has at least ten counts. The rearrangement joins TRBV10-2 to TRBJ2-7; D not certain. V was clipped by 7 bases and J by 7 bases, with 8 bases between them. Germline loops: CDR1 WSHSY, CDR2 SAAADI. The CDR3 length is 10 residues. In DNA, the CDR3 is TGCGCCAGCAATAATGAGGAGCAGTACTTC. Encoded protein: CASNNEEQYF.

This clone was recorded at least ten times. This sequence joins TRBV6-1 and TRBJ1-6; 9 nucleotides match TRBD1. In germline, CDR1 is MNHNS, CDR2 SASEGT. The CDR3 is 14 amino acids. The J segment lost 10 bases and the V segment lost 7 bases, leaving 8 bases of the junction unmatched. CDR3 nucleotide sequence: TGTGCCAGCATTCGGGGGACAGGGATGTCACCCCTCCACTTT. Translating gives CASIRGTGMSPLHF.

This clone was counted many times. The chain recombines TRBV7-3 with TRBJ2-2; D gene uncertain. The CDR3 loop spans 17 amino acids. Trimming removed 5 bases from V and 2 bases from J, with 18 bases in between. Germline V gene data show CDR1 as SGHTA and CDR2 as FQGTGA. CDR3 in amino acids: CASSASQAPTNTGELFF. CDR3 coding DNA: TGTGCCAGCAGCGCGAGCCAGGCTCCCACCAACACCGGGGAGCTGTTTTTT.

The table lists this clone with a few counts. Because the CDR3 is missing its conserved closing phenylalanine or tryptophan, this is likely a read error. The J gene is TRBJ1-5, the V gene TRBV6-1; TRBD1 might be the D (6 bases). CDR3 size: 13 residues. Germline V gene data show CDR1 as MNHNS and CDR2 as SASEGT. CDR3 in DNA: TGTGCCAGCAGTCACAGGGACGATCATCCCCAGCATTTG. It specifies CASSHRDDHPQHL.

This clone was counted many times. The CDR3 here is CSARGGQGLTSPQETQYF. The DNA for the CDR3 is TGCAGTGCTAGGGGAGGACAGGGTCTGACCTCCCCACAAGAGACCCAGTACTTC. The chain employs TRBV20-1 and TRBJ2-5; TRBD1 aligns across 8 bases. V gave up 3 bases and J gave up 2 bases; unmatched junction bases: 17. Per the germline V gene, CDR1 is DFQATT and CDR2 is SNEGSKA (reference sequence). The CDR3 loop spans 18 amino acids.

In this sample, this clone turned up many times. The V call is TRBV27, the J call TRBJ2-3, with 9 bases matching TRBD2. CDR1 and CDR2 (germline): MNHEY, SMNVEV (reference sequence). The CDR3 sequence is 13 residues long. Trimming removed 7 bases from V and 6 bases from J; junction bases left unmatched: 5. CDR3 amino acids: CASKRGVADTQYF. The CDR3 DNA is TGTGCCAGCAAGCGGGGGGTCGCGGATACGCAGTATTTT.

This clone was picked up many times. V usage is TRBV5-1 and J usage is TRBJ2-4, with TRBD2 matching over 7 bases. The germline gives CDR1 SGHRS, CDR2 YFSETQ. V lost 4 bases and J lost 7; bases outside the gene matches: 14. CDR3 length equals 16 residues. Written as DNA, the CDR3 is TGCGCCAGCAGCGTGGCCCCCCGGGGGGATAAGAACATTCAGTACTTC. Its protein product is CASSVAPRGDKNIQYF.

This clone was detected ten times or more. V is TRBV9 and J is TRBJ2-3; D unresolved. This CDR3 spans 14 amino acids. Trimming took 0 bases from V and 2 from J, leaving 7 bases between them. Germline lookup yields CDR1 SGDLS and CDR2 YYNGEE. The CDR3 loop is CASSVAALTDTQYF. The CDR3 DNA reads TGTGCCAGCAGCGTAGCGGCTCTCACAGATACGCAGTATTTT.

The chain combines TRBV2 with TRBJ2-5, with D possibly TRBD1 on 5 matching bases. The V gene's germline CDR1 is SNHLY and CDR2 FYNNEI. The CDR3 is 17 amino acids. The germline V and J ends were trimmed by 8 bases and 5 bases, with 27 bases remaining between them. Here the CDR3 reads CASYGGLGRYGKETQYF. The CDR3, as DNA: TGTGCCAGCTATGGTGGGCTGGGGCGGTATGGGAAGGAGACCCAGTACTTC.

This clone appeared many times. The chain couples TRBV14 to TRBJ2-7, with D unclear. Germline V gene lookup returns CDR1 SGHDN and CDR2 FVKESK. This CDR3 region has 12 residues. With 0 bases removed from V and 0 bases from J, the gap between germline ends came to 0 bases. The CDR3 DNA reads as TGTGCCAGCAGCCAAGACTCCTACGAGCAGTACTTC. This encodes CASSQDSYEQYF.

The table lists this clone with many counts. This rearrangement joins TRBV12-3 or TRBV12-4 to TRBJ2-7; D unresolved. The CDR3 spans 12 residues. Trimming pared 6 bases from V and 7 bases from J, leaving 13 bases between. The CDR3 spells CASSSVGREQYF. In DNA, the CDR3 is TGTGCCAGCAGCTCCGTCGGGCGAGAGCAGTACTTC.

In this sample, this clone turned up many times. This chain uses TRBV19 with TRBJ2-7; TRBD2 matches at 11 bases. The length of the CDR3 is 16 residues. Trimming at V came to 4 bases and at J to 4 bases, leaving 9 bases not matched to a gene. Germline lookup yields CDR1 LNHDA and CDR2 SQIVND (reference sequence). The CDR3 DNA reads as TGTGCCAGTAGTAGGCTCCTAGCGGGAGGTGGATACGAGCAGTACTTC. Its protein product is CASSRLLAGGGYEQYF.

This clone was picked up many times. V and J are TRBV27 and TRBJ2-5; TRBD1 matches at 8 bases. The CDR3 sequence is 15 residues long. After removal of 2 bases from V and 5 bases from J, the junction contained 7 bases not matched to a gene. CDR1 and CDR2 (germline): MNHEY, SMNVEV (reference sequence). CDR3 nucleotide sequence: TGTGCCAGCAGTTTAGCAGGGGGCGAGGCGGAGACCCAGTACTTC. Residues: CASSLAGGEAETQYF.